Here is one TCR beta chain with its context. Its target is not known. The CDR3 contains 14 residues. Germline CDR1 MNHEY, CDR2 SVGAGI. The V gene lost 5 bases and the J gene lost 5 bases, with 15 bases spanning the gap. This sample was included in a study of T cell repertoires in cytomegalovirus infection. Study as a whole: Public signatures in TCR beta pointed to CMV infection and matching HLA type.

MiXCR, applied by TCRdb to the reads, yields one record per CDR3 protein. In the table there are about 450,000 distinct CDR3 sequences, roughly 30% of which are singletons. Overall study results and limits: Pooled public TCR beta family frequency picked out CMV carriers with the relevant HLA. Dominating the ex vivo response were TCR beta clonotypes that were CMV-specific and HLA-C-restricted.

The chain joins TRBV6-5 to TRBJ2-5; no definite D call. The sequencing input was PBMCs. This receptor was obtained from a human donor in good health (CMV status not recorded). Some clones in this sample may be carry-over from other donors' samples. This chain's CDR3 is CASSRFQDRETQYF. CDR3 in DNA: TGTGCCAGCAGTAGATTCCAAGATCGGGAGACCCAGTACTTC.